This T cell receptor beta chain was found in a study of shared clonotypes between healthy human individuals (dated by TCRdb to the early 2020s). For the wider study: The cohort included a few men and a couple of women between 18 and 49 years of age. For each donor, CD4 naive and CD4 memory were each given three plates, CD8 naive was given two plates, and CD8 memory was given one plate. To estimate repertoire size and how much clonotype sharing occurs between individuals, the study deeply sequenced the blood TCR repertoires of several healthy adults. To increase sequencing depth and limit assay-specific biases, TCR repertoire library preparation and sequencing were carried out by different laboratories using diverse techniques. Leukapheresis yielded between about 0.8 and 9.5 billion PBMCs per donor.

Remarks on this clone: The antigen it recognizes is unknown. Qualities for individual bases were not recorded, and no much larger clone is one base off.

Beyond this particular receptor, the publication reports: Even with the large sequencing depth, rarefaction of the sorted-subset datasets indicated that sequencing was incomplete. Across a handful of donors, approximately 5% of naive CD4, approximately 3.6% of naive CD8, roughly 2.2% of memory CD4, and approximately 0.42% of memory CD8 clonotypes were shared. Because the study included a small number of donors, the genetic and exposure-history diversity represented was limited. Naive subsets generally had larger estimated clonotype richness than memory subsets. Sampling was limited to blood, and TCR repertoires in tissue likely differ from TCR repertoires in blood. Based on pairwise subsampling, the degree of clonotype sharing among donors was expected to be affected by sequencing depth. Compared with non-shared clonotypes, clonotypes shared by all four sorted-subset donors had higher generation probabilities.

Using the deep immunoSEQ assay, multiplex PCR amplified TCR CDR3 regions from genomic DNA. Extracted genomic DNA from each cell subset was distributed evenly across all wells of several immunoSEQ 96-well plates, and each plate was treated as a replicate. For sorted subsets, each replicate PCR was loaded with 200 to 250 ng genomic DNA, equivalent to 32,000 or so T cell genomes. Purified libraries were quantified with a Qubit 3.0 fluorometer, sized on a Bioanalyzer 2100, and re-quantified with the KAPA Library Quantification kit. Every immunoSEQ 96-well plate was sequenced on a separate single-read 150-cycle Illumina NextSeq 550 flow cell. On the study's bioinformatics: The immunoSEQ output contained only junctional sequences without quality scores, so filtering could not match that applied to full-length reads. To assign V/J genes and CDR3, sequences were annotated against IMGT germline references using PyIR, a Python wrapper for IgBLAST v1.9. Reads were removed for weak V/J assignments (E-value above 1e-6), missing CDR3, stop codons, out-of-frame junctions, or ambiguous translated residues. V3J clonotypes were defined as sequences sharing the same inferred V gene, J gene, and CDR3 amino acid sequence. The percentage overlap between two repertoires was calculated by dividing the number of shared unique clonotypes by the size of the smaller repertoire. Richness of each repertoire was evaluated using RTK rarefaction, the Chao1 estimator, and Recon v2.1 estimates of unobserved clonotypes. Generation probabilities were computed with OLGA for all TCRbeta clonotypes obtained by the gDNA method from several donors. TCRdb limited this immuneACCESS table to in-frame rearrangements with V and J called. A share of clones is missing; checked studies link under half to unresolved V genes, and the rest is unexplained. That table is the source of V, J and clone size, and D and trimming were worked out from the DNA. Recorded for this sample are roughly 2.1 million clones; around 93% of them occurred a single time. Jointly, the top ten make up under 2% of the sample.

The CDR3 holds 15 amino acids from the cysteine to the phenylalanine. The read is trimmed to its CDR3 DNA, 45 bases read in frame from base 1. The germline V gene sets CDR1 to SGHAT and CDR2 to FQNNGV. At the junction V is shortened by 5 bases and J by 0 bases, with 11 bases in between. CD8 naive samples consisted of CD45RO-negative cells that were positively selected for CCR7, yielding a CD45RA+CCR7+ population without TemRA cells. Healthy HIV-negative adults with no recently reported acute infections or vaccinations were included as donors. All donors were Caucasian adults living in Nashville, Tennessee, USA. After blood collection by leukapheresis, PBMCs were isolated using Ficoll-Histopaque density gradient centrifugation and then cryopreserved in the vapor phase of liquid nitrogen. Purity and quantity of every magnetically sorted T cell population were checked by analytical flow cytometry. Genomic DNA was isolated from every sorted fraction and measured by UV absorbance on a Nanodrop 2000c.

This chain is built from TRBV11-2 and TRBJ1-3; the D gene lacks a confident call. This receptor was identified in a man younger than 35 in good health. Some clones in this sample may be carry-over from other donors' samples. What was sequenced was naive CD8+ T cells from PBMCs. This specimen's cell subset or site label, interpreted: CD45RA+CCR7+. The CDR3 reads CASSPGPSSGNTIYF. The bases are TGTGCCAGCAGCCCTGGGCCCAGCTCTGGAAACACCATATATTTT.